A single sample gave rise to the 6 T cell receptor beta chains below, sequenced in a study of T cell repertoires in cytomegalovirus infection. TCRdb reanalysed the reads using MiXCR and keeps one entry per CDR3 protein. The sample records fewer than 650,000 distinct CDR3 sequences, just under 40% being singletons. Their antigens are not known. The specimen was cultured PBMCs, collected from culture after CMV antigen stimulation. These receptors came from a human donor in good health (CMV status not recorded). Some clones in this sample may be carry-over from other donors' samples.

The V call is TRBV5-1, the J call TRBJ2-5, with D uncertain. Germline assignment: CDR1 SGHRS and CDR2 YFSETQ. V lost 4 bases, J lost 2 bases, and 12 bases lay in between. The CDR3 sequence is 14 residues long. CDR3 DNA: TGCGCCAGCAGCCTTCCCAGCCAACAAGAGACCCAGTACTTC. It translates to CASSLPSQQETQYF.

The V and J genes are TRBV15 and TRBJ1-5; D is ambiguous. V was pared by 1 base and J by 4 bases, with 17 bases between. CDR1 and CDR2 from the germline V gene are LNHNV and YYDKDF (reference sequence). The CDR3 extends over 17 amino acids. The CDR3: CATSRGAGPGANQPQHF. Here the CDR3 DNA reads TGTGCCACCAGCAGAGGCGCCGGCCCAGGAGCTAATCAGCCCCAGCATTTT.

A few counts support this clonotype. The gene calls are TRBV7-8 and TRBJ2-1, with 7 bases fitting TRBD1. V was clipped by 6 bases and J by 6 bases; unmatched bases: 11. The germline CDR1 and CDR2 sequences are SGHVS and FQNEAQ. The CDR3 extends over 15 amino acids. The DNA for the CDR3 is TGTGCCAGCAGGCTAGGCAGGGGGAACGTCAATGAGCAGTTCTTC. It encodes CASRLGRGNVNEQFF. The full variable domain, with the rest looked up from reference TRBV7-8 and TRBJ2-1, is GAGVSQSPRYKVAKRGQDVALRCDPISGHVSLFWYQQALGQGPEFLTYFQNEAQLDKSGLPSDRFFAERPEGSVSTLKIQRTQQEDSAVYLCASRLGRGNVNEQFFGPGTRLTVL.

CDR3 nucleotides: TGTGCCAGCAGACCCAGGGTGAATCGTCGGCCCCAGCATTTT. Protein: CASRPRVNRRPQHF. V is TRBV28 and J is TRBJ1-5; D may be TRBD1 (5 bases). The CDR3 consists of 14 residues. The V gene lost 6 bases and the J gene lost 9 bases, with 18 bases spanning the gap. Germline-derived CDR1 and CDR2 are MDHEN and SYDVKM.

This chain connects TRBV7-4 to TRBJ2-1; D perhaps matches TRBD2 (6 bases). Trimming took 6 bases from V and 2 from J, leaving 14 bases between them. Germline assignment: CDR1 SGHVT and CDR2 SQSDAQ. The CDR3 is 15 residues long. The CDR3 sequence: CASSMGLPTYNEQFF. The CDR3 DNA follows: TGTGCCAGCAGTATGGGACTTCCGACCTACAATGAGCAGTTCTTC.

The rearrangement links TRBV10-3 to TRBJ1-1; 7 bases map to TRBD1. The CDR3 covers 11 residues. From germline, CDR1 is ENHRY and CDR2 SYGVKD. V was pared by 10 bases and J by 7 bases, with 6 bases of the junction left unmatched. DNA for the CDR3: TGTGCCACCTCCGGGACAGATGAAGCTTTCTTT. Protein product: CATSGTDEAFF.